This T cell receptor (beta chain) was obtained from a study of cytomegalovirus exposure and HLA in healthy donors. PCR involved 60 Vbeta and 13 Jbeta primers. Only in-frame clones appear in the TCRdb table, and some are missing; sequencing was by immunoSEQ multiplex PCR. The profile shows under 150,000 clones, 75% to 85% of them singletons. The CDR3 spans 15 residues. The V gene's germline CDR1 is MNHEY and CDR2 SMNVEV (reference sequence). After removal of 6 bases from V and 5 bases from J, the junction contained 10 bases not matched to a gene. Study results and caveats: CMV serostatus was the sole immune exposure data available. Most subjects' HLA-A and HLA-B alleles were reportedly predicted from TCR beta sequences.

Worth noting for this clone: The antigen is not known.

This clonotype was obtained from a male donor in good health and CMV-seropositive. The sequenced sample was PBMCs. This sequence joins TRBV27 and TRBJ2-5, with 9 bases aligning to TRBD1. CDR3: CASSPTDRGGETQYF. The CDR3 DNA sequence: TGTGCCAGCAGCCCGACCGACAGGGGGGGCGAGACCCAGTACTTC.